Listed below are T cell receptor beta chains from one sample, sequenced in a study of T-cell memory formation after mild COVID-19. TCRdb called the 5' RACE reads again in MiXCR, with one record for every CDR3 protein. This table holds about 340,000 distinct CDR3 sequences, roughly 15% found once. Sequenced material: PBMCs or a T cell subset sorted from them (not recorded which). The receptor source for this set is a young man who had mild COVID-19 (a few samples of this study predate the infection). Cell type and time point are not known. The CDR3 runs from the conserved cysteine through the conserved F or W. Each record gives: J gene, D gene, V gene, clone size, CDR3 protein, CDR3 DNA. A D gene is named only where the DNA matches it firmly. Only part of the rows carry a size: once, few, many, or a class if the clone is expanded.

TRBJ1-2,TRBD1,TRBV12-3/TRBV12-4,few,CASSGQVNYGYTF,TGTGCCAGCAGCGGACAGGTTAACTATGGCTACACCTTC
TRBJ2-7,-,TRBV5-1,few,CAINPYEQYF,TGCGCCATCAATCCCTACGAGCAGTACTTC
TRBJ2-5,TRBD2,TRBV9,few,CASSVSGGASETQYF,TGTGCCAGCAGCGTCAGCGGGGGGGCCTCAGAGACCCAGTACTTC
TRBJ2-1,-,TRBV4-1,-,CASSQRQGSYNEQFF,TGCGCCAGCAGCCAACGCCAGGGGTCTTACAATGAGCAGTTCTTC
TRBJ2-2,TRBD2,TRBV9,few,CASSVGGLATSGELFF,TGTGCCAGCAGCGTAGGCGGACTAGCCACATCCGGGGAGCTGTTTTTT
TRBJ2-7,-,TRBV6-1,few,CASIMGGGGYEQYF,TGTGCCAGCATCATGGGAGGGGGCGGTTACGAGCAGTACTTC
TRBJ1-5,-,TRBV19,-,CASSLWDTGRGNQPQHF,TGTGCCAGTAGTCTGTGGGACACTGGTCGTGGCAATCAGCCCCAGCATTTT
TRBJ2-1,TRBD2,TRBV9,-,CASSVGLAGGRYNEQFF,TGTGCCAGCAGCGTTGGACTAGCGGGGGGGCGCTACAATGAGCAGTTCTTC
TRBJ2-1,-,TRBV7-2,-,CASSLTTGHLVINEQFF,TGTGCCAGCAGCTTAACGACAGGCCACCTGGTTATCAATGAGCAGTTCTTC
TRBJ2-4,TRBD1,TRBV7-9,-,CASSLRTGGNIQYF,TGTGCCAGCAGCTTACGGACAGGGGGCAACATTCAGTACTTC
TRBJ1-5,TRBD1,TRBV7-2,few,CASSRGTDFSNQPQHF,TGTGCCAGCAGCCGTGGGACAGATTTTAGCAATCAGCCCCAGCATTTT
TRBJ2-5,-,TRBV4-2,few,CASSFPEETQYF,TGTGCCAGCAGCTTCCCCGAGGAGACCCAGTACTTC
TRBJ2-3,-,TRBV7-9,-,CASSPRGANLHTQYF,TGTGCCAGCAGCCCCCGGGGGGCGAATCTTCATACGCAGTATTTT
TRBJ2-1,-,TRBV27,-,CASSLLGADEQFF,TGTGCCAGCAGTTTGCTGGGGGCCGATGAGCAGTTCTTC
TRBJ1-5,-,TRBV5-1,many,CASSLAGNSNQPQHF,TGCGCCAGCAGCTTGGCAGGGAATAGCAATCAGCCCCAGCATTTT
TRBJ2-5,TRBD2,TRBV27,-,CASSFSRNSGWETQYF,TGTGCCAGCAGTTTTAGTCGGAATAGCGGGTGGGAGACCCAGTACTTC
TRBJ1-6,-,TRBV5-6,few,CASSWSNSPLHF,TGTGCCAGCAGCTGGAGTAATTCACCCCTCCACTTT
TRBJ1-1,-,TRBV12-3/TRBV12-4,-,CASSLPAFF,TGTGCCAGCAGTTTGCCGGCTTTCTTT
TRBJ2-3,-,TRBV7-2,few,CASSFPGETSTDTQYF,TGTGCCAGCAGCTTTCCGGGCGAAACTAGCACAGATACGCAGTATTTT
TRBJ2-2,-,TRBV7-3,few,CASSSMNREVGGELFF,TGTGCCAGCAGCTCGATGAACAGGGAGGTTGGCGGGGAGCTGTTTTTT
TRBJ2-1,-,TRBV7-9,few,CASSPGERNEQFF,TGTGCCAGCAGCCCGGGGGAGCGCAATGAGCAGTTCTTC
TRBJ2-3,-,TRBV6-2/TRBV6-3,-,CASSYWTVSTDTQYF,TGTGCCAGCAGTTATTGGACGGTGTCCACAGATACGCAGTATTTT
TRBJ2-3,-,TRBV24-1,-,CATSETIGGDTQYF,TGTGCCACCAGTGAGACCATTGGGGGGGATACGCAGTATTTT
TRBJ1-6,-,TRBV25-1,-,CASSGGNSPLHF,TGTGCCAGCAGTGGCGGGAATTCACCCCTCCACTTT
TRBJ2-3,-,TRBV2,few,CASSERMSRGDTQYF,TGTGCCAGCAGTGAAAGGATGAGTCGGGGAGATACGCAGTATTTT
TRBJ1-2,-,TRBV6-5,once,CASSSAGTSGYTF,TGTGCCAGCAGTTCTGCGGGGACGAGCGGCTACACCTTC
TRBJ2-2,-,TRBV4-3,-,CASSLGTAPTLTGELFF,TGCGCCAGCAGCCTGGGGACTGCCCCTACTCTCACCGGGGAGCTGTTTTTT
TRBJ2-1,TRBD2,TRBV13,few,CATRTSGVTEQFF,TGTGCCACCAGGACTAGCGGGGTGACTGAGCAGTTCTTC
TRBJ1-1,-,TRBV7-3,many,CASSPGWGNTEAFF,TGTGCCAGCAGCCCCGGGTGGGGGAACACTGAAGCTTTCTTT
TRBJ2-7,-,TRBV6-1,-,CASSDYGLSSYEQYF,TGTGCCAGCAGTGACTACGGCTTGAGCTCCTACGAGCAGTACTTC
TRBJ2-2,-,TRBV7-9,-,CASSRLGGTGELFF,TGTGCCAGCAGCCGACTAGGGGGCACCGGGGAGCTGTTTTTT
TRBJ2-5,-,TRBV9,-,CASSVDGRRLGQETQYF,TGTGCCAGCAGCGTAGACGGGCGGAGGCTGGGTCAAGAGACCCAGTACTTC
TRBJ2-1,-,TRBV7-3,few,CASSPGQNEQFF,TGTGCCAGCAGCCCGGGGCAAAATGAGCAGTTCTTC
TRBJ2-3,-,TRBV4-3,-,CASSQYQGRTDTQYF,TGCGCCAGCAGCCAATACCAGGGCCGCACAGATACGCAGTATTTT
TRBJ1-2,TRBD1,TRBV5-4,-,CASTLGQGFKLGGYTF,TGTGCCAGCACCCTGGGACAGGGTTTCAAACTGGGCGGCTACACCTTC
TRBJ1-1,TRBD1,TRBV5-1,many,CASSTGQPNTEAFF,TGCGCCAGCAGCACGGGACAGCCGAACACTGAAGCTTTCTTT
TRBJ2-3,-,TRBV9,few,CASSVPGQFADTQYF,TGTGCCAGCAGCGTACCCGGACAGTTTGCAGATACGCAGTATTTT
TRBJ2-5,TRBD2,TRBV12-3/TRBV12-4,-,CASSRGTSGGAETQYF,TGTGCCAGCAGCCGCGGGACTAGCGGGGGGGCAGAGACCCAGTACTTC
TRBJ1-3,TRBD1,TRBV6-6,once,CDSSYSGGSGNTIYF,TGTGACAGCAGTTACTCAGGGGGCTCTGGAAACACCATATATTTT
TRBJ2-1,TRBD1,TRBV2,-,CASSRTGGYNEQFF,TGTGCCAGTTCCCGGACAGGGGGCTACAATGAGCAGTTCTTC
TRBJ1-1,-,TRBV11-2,many,CASSLYGGSTEAFF,TGTGCCAGCAGCTTATACGGGGGTAGCACTGAAGCTTTCTTT
TRBJ2-1,-,TRBV10-3,-,CAISETDREVGVQLF,TGTGCCATCAGTGAAACAGACAGGGAGGTTGGTGTGCAGTTATTC
TRBJ1-4,-,TRBV7-9,-,CASSVMDTGLEKLFF,TGTGCCAGCAGCGTTATGGATACGGGTCTGGAAAAACTGTTTTTT
TRBJ2-1,TRBD1,TRBV7-2,many,CASSLSYSPGQGVF,TGTGCCAGCAGCTTATCATACTCCCCGGGACAGGGGGTCTTC
TRBJ2-6,-,TRBV5-1,-,CASTGTVVSGANVLTF,TGCGCCAGCACCGGGACGGTAGTCTCTGGGGCCAACGTCCTGACTTTC
TRBJ1-1,-,TRBV7-9,-,CASSLSRHRVETEAFF,TGTGCCAGCAGCTTAAGTCGACACCGGGTGGAAACTGAAGCTTTCTTT
TRBJ2-1,TRBD1,TRBV7-9,few,CASVPLQGAHVDEQFF,TGTGCCAGCGTCCCTCTGCAGGGGGCCCACGTCGATGAGCAGTTCTTC
TRBJ1-3,-,TRBV18,-,CASSPPGRSSGNTIYF,TGTGCCAGCTCACCACCGGGACGGAGCTCTGGAAACACCATATATTTT
TRBJ2-1,-,TRBV2,few,CASSEDRLRDNEQFF,TGTGCCAGCAGTGAAGACCGTCTTAGGGACAATGAGCAGTTCTTC
TRBJ1-4,-,TRBV5-1,-,CASSPVLTNEKLFF,TGCGCCAGCAGCCCCGTTTTAACTAATGAAAAACTGTTTTTT
TRBJ1-6,TRBD1,TRBV6-5,-,CASSYNTQGAFSPLHF,TGTGCCAGCAGTTACAATACACAGGGGGCTTTTTCACCCCTCCACTTT
TRBJ1-2,-,TRBV6-2/TRBV6-3,-,CASREISGAYGYTF,TGTGCCAGCCGAGAGATTTCGGGGGCCTATGGCTACACCTTC
TRBJ2-2,-,TRBV6-2/TRBV6-3,few,CASRSRTLNTGELFF,TGTGCCAGCAGATCCAGGACTCTTAACACCGGGGAGCTGTTTTTT
TRBJ2-4,TRBD2,TRBV4-2,-,CASSQGTGGKNIQYF,TGTGCCAGCAGCCAAGGGACGGGGGGCAAAAACATTCAGTACTTC